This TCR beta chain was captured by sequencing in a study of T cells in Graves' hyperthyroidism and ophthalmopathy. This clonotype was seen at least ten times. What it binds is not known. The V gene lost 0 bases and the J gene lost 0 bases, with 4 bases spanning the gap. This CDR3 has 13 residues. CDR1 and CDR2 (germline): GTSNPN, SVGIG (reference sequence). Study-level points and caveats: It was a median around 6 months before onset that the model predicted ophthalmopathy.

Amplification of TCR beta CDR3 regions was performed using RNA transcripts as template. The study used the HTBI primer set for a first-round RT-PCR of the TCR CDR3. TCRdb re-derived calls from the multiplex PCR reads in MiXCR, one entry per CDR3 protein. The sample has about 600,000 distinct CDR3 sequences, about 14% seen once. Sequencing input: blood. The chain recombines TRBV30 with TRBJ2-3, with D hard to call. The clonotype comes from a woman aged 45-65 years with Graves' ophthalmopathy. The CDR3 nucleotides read TGTGCCTGGAGTGTAACTAGCACAGATACGCAGTATTTT. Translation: CAWSVTSTDTQYF.